This T cell receptor beta chain was identified during a study of blood T cells in healthy people across ages. A J-beta primer mix and a sample-barcoded 5' primer were used in a second PCR of about 6 to 12 cycles. TCRdb processed the 5' RACE reads anew with MiXCR; each CDR3 protein has one entry. The sample lists some 1.5 million distinct CDR3 sequences, less than 45% occurring once. Germline V gives CDR1 DFQATT, CDR2 SNEGSKA (reference sequence). The CDR3 runs 13 residues. Trimming took 2 bases from V and 10 from J, leaving 12 bases between them. The chain links TRBV20-1 to TRBJ1-6; TRBD1 is a possible D gene (5 bases). The clonotype was recovered from a woman between 18 and 30 years old in good health. The specimen sequenced was blood. The CDR3 region is CSARMAGESPLHF. DNA of the CDR3: TGCAGTGCTAGAATGGCGGGGGAATCACCCCTCCACTTT.